This entry features one TCR beta chain sequence. This record comes from a study of shared T cell receptors in the human thymus. The data were produced by immunoSEQ multiplex PCR, yet TCRdb's version contains in-frame clones alone and is incomplete. The sample includes under 850,000 clones, approximately 90% of them seen just once. The CDR3 is made up of 14 amino acids. From germline, CDR1 is MNHEY and CDR2 SVGAGI. V lost 10 bases, J lost 0 bases, and 13 bases lay in between. These data were also reused for a study on human thymus T cells. Per that paper: Corrective cardiac operations yielded the resected thymus tissue.

The clonotype comes from a boy younger than two with a congenital heart defect. The chain has TRBV6-5 and TRBJ2-1, with D hard to call. Sequencing input: thymocytes. As DNA, the CDR3 is TGTGCCACGTTAGTCGAGAGCTCCTACAATGAGCAGTTCTTC. Protein sequence: CATLVESSYNEQFF.